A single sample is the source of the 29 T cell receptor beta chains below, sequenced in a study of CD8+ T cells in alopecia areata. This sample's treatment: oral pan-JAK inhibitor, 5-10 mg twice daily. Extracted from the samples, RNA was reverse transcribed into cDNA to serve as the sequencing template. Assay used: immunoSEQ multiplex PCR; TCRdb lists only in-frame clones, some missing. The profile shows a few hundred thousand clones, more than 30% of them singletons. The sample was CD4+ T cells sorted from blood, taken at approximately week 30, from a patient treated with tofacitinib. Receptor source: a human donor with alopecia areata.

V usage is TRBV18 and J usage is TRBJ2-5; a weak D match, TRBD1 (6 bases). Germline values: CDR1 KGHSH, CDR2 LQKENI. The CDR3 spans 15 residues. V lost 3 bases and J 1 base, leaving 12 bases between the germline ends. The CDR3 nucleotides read TGTGCCAGCTCACCCCAATCAGGGGCCCAAGAGACCCAGTACTTC. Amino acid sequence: CASSPQSGAQETQYF.

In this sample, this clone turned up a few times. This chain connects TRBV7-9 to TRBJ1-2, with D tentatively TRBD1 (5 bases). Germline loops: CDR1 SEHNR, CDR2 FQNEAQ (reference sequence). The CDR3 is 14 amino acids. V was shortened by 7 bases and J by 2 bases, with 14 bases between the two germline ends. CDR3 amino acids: CASILTGDNYGYTF. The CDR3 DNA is TGTGCCAGCATCCTAACTGGGGACAACTATGGCTACACCTTC.

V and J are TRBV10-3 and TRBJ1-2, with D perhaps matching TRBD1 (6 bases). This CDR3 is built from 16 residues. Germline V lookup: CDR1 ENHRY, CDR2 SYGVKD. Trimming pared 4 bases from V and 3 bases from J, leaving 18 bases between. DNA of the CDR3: TGTGCCATCAGTGCGGCGGGCGTAGGGGGGGACTATGGCTACACCTTC. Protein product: CAISAAGVGGDYGYTF.

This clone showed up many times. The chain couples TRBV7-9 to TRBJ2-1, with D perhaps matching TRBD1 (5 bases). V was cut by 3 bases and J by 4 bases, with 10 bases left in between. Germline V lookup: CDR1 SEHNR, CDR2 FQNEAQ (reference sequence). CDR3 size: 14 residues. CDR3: CASSFQGGYNEQFF. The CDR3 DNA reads TGTGCCAGCAGCTTTCAGGGTGGGTACAATGAGCAGTTCTTC.

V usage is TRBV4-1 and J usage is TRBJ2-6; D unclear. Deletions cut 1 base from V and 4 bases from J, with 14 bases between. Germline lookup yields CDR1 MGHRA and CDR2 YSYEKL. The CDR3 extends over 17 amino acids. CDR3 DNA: TGCGCCAGCAGCCAAGGGGCAGCAAGAAAGGGGGCCAACGTCCTGACTTTC. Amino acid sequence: CASSQGAARKGANVLTF.

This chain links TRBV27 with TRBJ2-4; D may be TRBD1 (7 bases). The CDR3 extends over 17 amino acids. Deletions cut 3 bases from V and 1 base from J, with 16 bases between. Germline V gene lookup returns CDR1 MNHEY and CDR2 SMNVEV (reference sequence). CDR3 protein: CASSLFWRGLAKNIQYF. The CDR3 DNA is TGTGCCAGCAGTTTGTTTTGGAGGGGGCTGGCCAAAAACATTCAGTACTTC.

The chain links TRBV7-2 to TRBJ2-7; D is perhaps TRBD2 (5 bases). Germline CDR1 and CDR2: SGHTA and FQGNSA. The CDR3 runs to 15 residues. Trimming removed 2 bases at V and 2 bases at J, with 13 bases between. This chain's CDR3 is CASSLSGTGTYEQYF. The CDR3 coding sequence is TGTGCCAGCAGCTTATCTGGAACGGGGACCTACGAGCAGTACTTC. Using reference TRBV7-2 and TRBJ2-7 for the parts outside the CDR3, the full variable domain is GAGVSQSPSNKVTEKGKDVELRCDPISGHTALYWYRQSLGQGLEFLIYFQGNSAPDKSGLPSDRFSAERTGGSVSTLTIQRTQQEDSAVYLCASSLSGTGTYEQYFGPGTRLTVT.

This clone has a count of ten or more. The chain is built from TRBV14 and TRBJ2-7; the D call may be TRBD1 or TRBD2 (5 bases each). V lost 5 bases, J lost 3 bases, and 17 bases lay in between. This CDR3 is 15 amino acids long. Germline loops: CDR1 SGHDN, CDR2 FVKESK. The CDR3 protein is CASSGVGGRYYEQYF. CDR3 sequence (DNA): TGTGCCAGCAGCGGGGTTGGGGGAAGGTACTACGAGCAGTACTTC.

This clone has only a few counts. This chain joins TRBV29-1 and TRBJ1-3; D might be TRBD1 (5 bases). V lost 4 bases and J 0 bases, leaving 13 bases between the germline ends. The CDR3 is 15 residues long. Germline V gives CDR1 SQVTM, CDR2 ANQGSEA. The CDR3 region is CSVGGDPNSGNTIYF. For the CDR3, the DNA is TGCAGCGTTGGAGGGGACCCAAACTCTGGAAACACCATATATTTT.

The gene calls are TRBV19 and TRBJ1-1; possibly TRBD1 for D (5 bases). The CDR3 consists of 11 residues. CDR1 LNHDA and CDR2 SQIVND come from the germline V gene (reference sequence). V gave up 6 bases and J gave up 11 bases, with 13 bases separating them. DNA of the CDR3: TGTGCCAGTAGAGGTTGGGACGAGGCTTTCTTT. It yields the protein CASRGWDEAFF.

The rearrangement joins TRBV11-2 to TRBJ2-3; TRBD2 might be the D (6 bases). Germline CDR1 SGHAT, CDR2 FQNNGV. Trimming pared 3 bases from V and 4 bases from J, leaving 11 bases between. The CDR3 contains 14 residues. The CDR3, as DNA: TGTGCCAGCAGCTTTTGGGGAGGCCCAGATACGCAGTATTTT. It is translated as CASSFWGGPDTQYF.

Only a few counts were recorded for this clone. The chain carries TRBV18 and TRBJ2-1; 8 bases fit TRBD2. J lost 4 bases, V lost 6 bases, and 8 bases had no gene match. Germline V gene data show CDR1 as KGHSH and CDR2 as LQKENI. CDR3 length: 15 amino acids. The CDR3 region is CASSYTGGAYNEQFF. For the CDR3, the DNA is TGTGCCAGCTCGTACACGGGAGGGGCGTACAATGAGCAGTTCTTC.

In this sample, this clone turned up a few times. This CDR3 reads CTSYGEQFF. As DNA, the CDR3 is TGCACCAGCTATGGTGAGCAGTTCTTC. The V call is TRBV1, the J call TRBJ2-1. TRBV1 constitutes a pseudogene. This CDR3 has 9 residues.

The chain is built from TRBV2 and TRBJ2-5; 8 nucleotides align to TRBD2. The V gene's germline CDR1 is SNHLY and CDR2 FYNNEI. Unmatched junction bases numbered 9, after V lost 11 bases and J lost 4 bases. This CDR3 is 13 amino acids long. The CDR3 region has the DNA TGTGCCGCCCAGCGGGAGAGGTTAGAGACCCAGTACTTC. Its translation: CAAQRERLETQYF.

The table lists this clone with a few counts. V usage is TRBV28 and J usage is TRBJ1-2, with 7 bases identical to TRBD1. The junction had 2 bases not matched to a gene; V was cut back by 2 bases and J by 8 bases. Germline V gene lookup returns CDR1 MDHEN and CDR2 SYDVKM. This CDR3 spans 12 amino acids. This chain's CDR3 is CASSLPTGGYTF. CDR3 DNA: TGTGCCAGCAGTTTACCGACAGGGGGCTACACCTTC.

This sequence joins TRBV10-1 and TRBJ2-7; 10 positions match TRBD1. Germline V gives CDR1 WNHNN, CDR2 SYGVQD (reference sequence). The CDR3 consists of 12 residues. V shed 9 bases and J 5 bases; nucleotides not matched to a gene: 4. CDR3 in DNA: TGCGCCAGTACTGGGACAGGGGACGAGCAGTACTTC. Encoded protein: CASTGTGDEQYF.

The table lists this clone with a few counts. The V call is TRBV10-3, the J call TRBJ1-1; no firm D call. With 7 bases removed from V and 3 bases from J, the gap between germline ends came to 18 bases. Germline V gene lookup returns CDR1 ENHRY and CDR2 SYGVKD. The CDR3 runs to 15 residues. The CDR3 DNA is TGTGCCATCATCGCCTTGGAAAGCCCGGACACTGAAGCTTTCTTT. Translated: CAIIALESPDTEAFF.

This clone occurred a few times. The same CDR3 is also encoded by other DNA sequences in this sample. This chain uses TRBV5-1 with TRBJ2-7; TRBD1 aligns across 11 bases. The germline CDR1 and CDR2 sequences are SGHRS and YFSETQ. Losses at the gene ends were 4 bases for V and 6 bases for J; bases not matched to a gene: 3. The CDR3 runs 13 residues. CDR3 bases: TGCGCCAGCAGCCTGGACAGGGGGCGCGAGCAGTACTTC. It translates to CASSLDRGREQYF.

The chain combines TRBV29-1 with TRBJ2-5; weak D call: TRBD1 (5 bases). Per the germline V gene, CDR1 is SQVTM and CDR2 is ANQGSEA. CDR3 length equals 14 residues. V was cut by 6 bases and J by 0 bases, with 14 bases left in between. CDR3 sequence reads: CSVLPDRNQETQYF. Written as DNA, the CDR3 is TGCAGCGTCTTACCTGACAGAAACCAAGAGACCCAGTACTTC.

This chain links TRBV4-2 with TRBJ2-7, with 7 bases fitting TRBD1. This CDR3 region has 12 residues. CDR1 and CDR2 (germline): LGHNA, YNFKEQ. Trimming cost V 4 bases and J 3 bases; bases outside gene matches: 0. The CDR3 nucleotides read TGTGCCAGCAGCCGACAGGGCTACGAGCAGTACTTC. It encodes CASSRQGYEQYF.

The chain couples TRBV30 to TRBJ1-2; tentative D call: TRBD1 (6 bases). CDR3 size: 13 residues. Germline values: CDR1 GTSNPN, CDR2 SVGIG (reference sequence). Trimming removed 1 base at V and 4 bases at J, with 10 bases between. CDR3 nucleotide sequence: TGTGCCTGGAGTGGGGGGCCTTTCTATGGCTACACCTTC. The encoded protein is CAWSGGPFYGYTF.

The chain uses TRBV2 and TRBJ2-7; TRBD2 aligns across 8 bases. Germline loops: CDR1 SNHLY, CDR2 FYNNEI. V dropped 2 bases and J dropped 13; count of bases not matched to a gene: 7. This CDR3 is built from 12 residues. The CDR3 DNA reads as TGTGCCAGCAGTGAAATCGGGAGGGCCCCCTACTTC. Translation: CASSEIGRAPYF.

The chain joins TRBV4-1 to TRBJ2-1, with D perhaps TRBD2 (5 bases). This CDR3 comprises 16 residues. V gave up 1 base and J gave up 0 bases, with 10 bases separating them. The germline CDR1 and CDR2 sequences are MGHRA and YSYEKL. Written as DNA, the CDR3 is TGCGCCAGCAGCCAAGTGTCTAGCCGCTCCTACAATGAGCAGTTCTTC. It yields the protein CASSQVSSRSYNEQFF.

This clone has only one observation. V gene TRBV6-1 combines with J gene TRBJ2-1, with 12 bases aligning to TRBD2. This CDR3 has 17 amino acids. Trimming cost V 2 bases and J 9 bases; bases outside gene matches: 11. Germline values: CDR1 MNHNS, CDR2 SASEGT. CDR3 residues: CASSEPPSGRARLEQFF. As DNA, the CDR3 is TGTGCCAGCAGTGAACCGCCTAGCGGGAGGGCCAGACTTGAGCAGTTCTTC.

For the CDR3, the DNA is TGTGCCAGCCGAACACAGGGCTCCTATGGCTACACCTTC. It yields the protein CASRTQGSYGYTF. The rearrangement joins TRBV18 to TRBJ1-2, with a tentative D call TRBD1 (6 bases). The V end lost 8 bases, the J end lost 4 bases, and 14 bases lay between the germline ends. The germline gives CDR1 KGHSH, CDR2 LQKENI. The CDR3 spans 13 residues. Looking up the rest from reference TRBV18 and TRBJ1-2 gives the full variable domain: NAGVMQNPRHLVRRRGQEARLRCSPMKGHSHVYWYRQLPEEGLKFMVYLQKENIIDESGMPKERFSAEFPKEGPSILRIQQVVRGDSAAYFCASRTQGSYGYTFGSGTRLTVV.

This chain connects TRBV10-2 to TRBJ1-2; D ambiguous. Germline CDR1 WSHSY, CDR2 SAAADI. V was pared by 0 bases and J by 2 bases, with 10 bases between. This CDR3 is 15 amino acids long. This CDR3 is CASSESARGNYGYTF. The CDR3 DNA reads TGCGCCAGCAGTGAGTCGGCCAGAGGGAACTATGGCTACACCTTC.

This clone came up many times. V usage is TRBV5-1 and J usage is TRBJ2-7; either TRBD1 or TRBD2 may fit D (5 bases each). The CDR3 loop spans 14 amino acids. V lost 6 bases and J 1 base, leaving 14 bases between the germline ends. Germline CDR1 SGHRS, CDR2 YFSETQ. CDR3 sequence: CASISRWGSYEQYF. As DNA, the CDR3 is TGCGCCAGCATTTCAAGGTGGGGGTCCTACGAGCAGTACTTC.

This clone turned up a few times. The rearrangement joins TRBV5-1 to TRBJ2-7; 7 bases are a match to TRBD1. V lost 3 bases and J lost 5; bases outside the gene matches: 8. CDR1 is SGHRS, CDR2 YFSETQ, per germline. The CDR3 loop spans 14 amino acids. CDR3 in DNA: TGCGCCAGCAGCTATTCCGGGACAGAAGACGAGCAGTACTTC. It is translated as CASSYSGTEDEQYF.

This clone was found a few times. In DNA form, the CDR3 reads TGTGCCAGCCACCACCAAGAGACCCAGTACTTC. This sequence encodes CASHHQETQYF. The rearrangement uses TRBV27 and TRBJ2-5; D ambiguous. The V end lost 8 bases, the J end lost 0 bases, and 4 bases lay between the germline ends. CDR1 and CDR2 (germline): MNHEY, SMNVEV (reference sequence). This CDR3 has 11 residues.